The clone carrying this T cell receptor beta chain was seen more than once but under ten times. The antigen is not known. V lost 2 bases, J lost 8 bases, and 7 bases lay in between. Germline V lookup: CDR1 SQVTM, CDR2 ANQGSEA. This CDR3 comprises 11 residues. The sample comes from a study of beta chain features in type 1 diabetes. Notes on the study in general: Among patients with Type 1 diabetes, TCRB CDR3s were moderately but significantly shorter in every one of the four CD4+ subsets. In comparison with healthy donors, patients had naive, central memory and Treg TCRB repertoires that appeared more similar. Diminished insertions and augmented deletions at VDJ junctions characterized type 1 diabetes patients.

Sampling consisted of one heparinised blood draw per donor, averaging approximately 120 mL. By way of CD45RO/CCR7/CD25/CD127/CD95/CD27, the CD4+ regulatory, stem cell-like memory, central memory and naive cells were sorted. Expressed TCRB transcripts were sequenced because the entire RNA isolate underwent reverse transcription. The repertoire was sequenced with immunoSEQ multiplex PCR; TCRdb's copy has only in-frame clones and lacks some. This sample has hundreds of thousands of clones, with around 15% found just once. The specimen was naive CD4+ T cells from blood. The TCR sequence derives from a man aged 18-30 years with type 1 diabetes. The rearrangement links TRBV29-1 to TRBJ2-1, with D tentatively TRBD2 (5 bases). The CDR3 sequence: CSVELAHEQFF. The CDR3 region has the DNA TGCAGCGTTGAACTAGCCCATGAGCAGTTCTTC.